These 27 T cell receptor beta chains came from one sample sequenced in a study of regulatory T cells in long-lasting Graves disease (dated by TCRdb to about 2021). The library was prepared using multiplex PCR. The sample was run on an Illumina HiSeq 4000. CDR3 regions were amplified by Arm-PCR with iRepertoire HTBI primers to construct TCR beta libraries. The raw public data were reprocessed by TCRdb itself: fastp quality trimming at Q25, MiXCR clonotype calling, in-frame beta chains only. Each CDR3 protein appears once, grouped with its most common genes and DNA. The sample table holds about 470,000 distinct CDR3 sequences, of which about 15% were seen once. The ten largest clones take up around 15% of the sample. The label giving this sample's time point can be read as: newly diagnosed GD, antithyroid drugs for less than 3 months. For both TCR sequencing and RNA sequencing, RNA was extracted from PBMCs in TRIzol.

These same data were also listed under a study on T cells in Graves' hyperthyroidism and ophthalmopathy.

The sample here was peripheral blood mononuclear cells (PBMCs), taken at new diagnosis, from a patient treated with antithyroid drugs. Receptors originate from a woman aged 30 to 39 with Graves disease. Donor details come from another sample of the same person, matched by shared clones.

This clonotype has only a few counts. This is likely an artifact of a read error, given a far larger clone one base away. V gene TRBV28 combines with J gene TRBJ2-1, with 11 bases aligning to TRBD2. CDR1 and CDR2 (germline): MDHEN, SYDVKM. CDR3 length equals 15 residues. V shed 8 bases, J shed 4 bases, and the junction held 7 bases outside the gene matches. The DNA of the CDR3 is TGTGCCAGCGGCCCCGGGACTAGCGGATACAATGAGCAGTTCTTC. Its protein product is CASGPGTSGYNEQFF. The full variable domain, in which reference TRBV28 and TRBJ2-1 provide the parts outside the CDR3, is DVKVTQSSRYLVKRTGEKVFLECVQDMDHENMFWYRQDPGLGLRLIYFSYDVKMKEKGDIPEGYSVSREKKERFSLILESASTNQTSMYLCASGPGTSGYNEQFFGPGTRLTVL.

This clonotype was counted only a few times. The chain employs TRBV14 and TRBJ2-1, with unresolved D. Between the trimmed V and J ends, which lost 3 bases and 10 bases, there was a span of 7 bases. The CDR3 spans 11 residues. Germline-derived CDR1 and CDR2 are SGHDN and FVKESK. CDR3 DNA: TGTGCCAGCAGCCATGGTTGGGAGCAGTTCTTC. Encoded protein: CASSHGWEQFF.

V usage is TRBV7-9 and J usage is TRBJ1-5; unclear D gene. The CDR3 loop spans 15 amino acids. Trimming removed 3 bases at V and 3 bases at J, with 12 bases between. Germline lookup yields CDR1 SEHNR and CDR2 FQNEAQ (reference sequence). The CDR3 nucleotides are TGTGCCAGCAGCTTCGCTGGCGGCCACAATCAGCCCCAGCATTTT. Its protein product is CASSFAGGHNQPQHF.

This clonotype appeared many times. The CDR3 sequence: CASSYSGLAVAYEQYF. The CDR3 nucleotides are TGTGCCAGCAGTTACTCGGGACTAGCGGTAGCCTACGAGCAGTACTTC. The chain is built from TRBV6-2 or TRBV6-3 and TRBJ2-7; TRBD2 matches at 11 bases. CDR1 is MNHEY and CDR2 is SVGEGT in the germline V gene. The CDR3 runs 16 residues. V lost 0 bases to trimming and J lost 2 bases; unmatched junction nucleotides: 3.

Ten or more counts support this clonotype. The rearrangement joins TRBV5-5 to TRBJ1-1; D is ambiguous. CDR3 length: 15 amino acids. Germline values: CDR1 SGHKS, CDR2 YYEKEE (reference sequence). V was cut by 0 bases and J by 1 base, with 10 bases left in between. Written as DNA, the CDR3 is TGTGCCAGCAGCTTGGTACGCGGGCCGAACACTGAAGCTTTCTTT. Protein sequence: CASSLVRGPNTEAFF. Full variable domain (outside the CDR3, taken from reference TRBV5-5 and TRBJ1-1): DAGVTQSPTHLIKTRGQQVTLRCSPISGHKSVSWYQQVLGQGPQFIFQYYEKEERGRGNFPDRFSARQFPNYSSELNVNALLLGDSALYLCASSLVRGPNTEAFFGQGTRLTVV.

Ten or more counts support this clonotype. The CDR3 protein is CASSFSGRNEQFF. CDR3 DNA sequence: TGTGCCAGCAGTTTCTCAGGTAGGAATGAGCAGTTCTTC. V gene TRBV12-3 or TRBV12-4 combines with J gene TRBJ2-1; D is unresolved. Trimming left V 3 bases short and J 7 bases short, with 10 bases between. The CDR3 extends over 13 amino acids.

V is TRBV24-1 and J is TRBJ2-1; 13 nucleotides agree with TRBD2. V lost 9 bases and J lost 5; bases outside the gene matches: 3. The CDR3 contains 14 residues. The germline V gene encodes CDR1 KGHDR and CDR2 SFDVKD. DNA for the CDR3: TGTGCCACCTCCGGGACTAGCGGGAACAATGAGCAGTTCTTC. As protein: CATSGTSGNNEQFF.

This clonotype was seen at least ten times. CDR3 residues: CASSLRESYGYTF. For the CDR3, the DNA is TGTGCCAGCAGCCTCCGGGAATCTTATGGCTACACCTTC. The rearrangement links TRBV12-3 or TRBV12-4 to TRBJ1-2, with D unclear. The V and J ends lost 6 bases and 5 bases respectively, with 13 bases between them. The CDR3 loop spans 13 amino acids.

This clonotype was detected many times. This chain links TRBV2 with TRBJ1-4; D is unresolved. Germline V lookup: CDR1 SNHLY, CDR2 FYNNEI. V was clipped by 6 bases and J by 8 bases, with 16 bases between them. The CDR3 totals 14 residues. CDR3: CASSRHPEEEKLFF. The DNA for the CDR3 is TGTGCCAGCAGCCGACATCCCGAGGAGGAAAAACTGTTTTTT.

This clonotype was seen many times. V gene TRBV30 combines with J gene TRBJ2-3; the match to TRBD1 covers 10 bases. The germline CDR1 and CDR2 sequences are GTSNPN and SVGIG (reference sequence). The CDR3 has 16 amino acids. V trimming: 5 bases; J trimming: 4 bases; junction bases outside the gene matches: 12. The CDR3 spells CAWSPIGQGVADTQYF. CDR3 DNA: TGTGCCTGGTCCCCTATTGGACAGGGGGTCGCAGATACGCAGTATTTT. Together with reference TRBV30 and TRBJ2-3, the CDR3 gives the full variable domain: SQTIHQWPATLVQPVGSPLSLECTVEGTSNPNLYWYRQAAGRGLQLLFYSVGIGQISSEVPQNLSASRPQDRQFILSSKKLLLSDSGFYLCAWSPIGQGVADTQYFGPGTRLTVL.

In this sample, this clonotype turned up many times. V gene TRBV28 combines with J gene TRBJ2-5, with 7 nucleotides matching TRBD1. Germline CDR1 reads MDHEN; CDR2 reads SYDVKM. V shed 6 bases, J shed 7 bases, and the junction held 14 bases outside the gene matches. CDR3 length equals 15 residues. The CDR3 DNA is TGTGCCAGCAGCACTCCCGGGACAGTGGGCCCGACCCAGTACTTC. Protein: CASSTPGTVGPTQYF.

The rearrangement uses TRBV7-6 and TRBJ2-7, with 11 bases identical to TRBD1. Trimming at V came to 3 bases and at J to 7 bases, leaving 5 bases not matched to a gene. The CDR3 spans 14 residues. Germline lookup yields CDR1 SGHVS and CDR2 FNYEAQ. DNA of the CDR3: TGTGCCAGCAGCTTCGGACAGGGGGCGGAAGAGCAGTACTTC. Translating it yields CASSFGQGAEEQYF.

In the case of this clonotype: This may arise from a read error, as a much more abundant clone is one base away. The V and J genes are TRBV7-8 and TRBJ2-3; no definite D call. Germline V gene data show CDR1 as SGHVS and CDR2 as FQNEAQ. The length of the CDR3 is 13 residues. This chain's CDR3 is CASSSFRTDMQYF. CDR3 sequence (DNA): TGTGCCAGCAGCTCCTTCCGCACAGATATGCAGTATTTT.

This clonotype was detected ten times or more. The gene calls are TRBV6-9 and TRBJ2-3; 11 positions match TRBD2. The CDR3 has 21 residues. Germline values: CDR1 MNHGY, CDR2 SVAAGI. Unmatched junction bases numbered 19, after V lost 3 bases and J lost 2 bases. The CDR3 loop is CASSYVGTAPRGLADTDTQYF. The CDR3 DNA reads TGTGCCAGCAGTTACGTCGGGACAGCTCCGAGGGGACTAGCGGACACAGATACGCAGTATTTT.

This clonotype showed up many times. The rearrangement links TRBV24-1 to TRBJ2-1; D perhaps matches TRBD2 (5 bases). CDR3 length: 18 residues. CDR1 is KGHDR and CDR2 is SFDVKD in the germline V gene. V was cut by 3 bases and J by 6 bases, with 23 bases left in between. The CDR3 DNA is TGTGCCACCAGTGATGGTCGAGGAAGCGGCGATTCGACCAATGAGCAGTTCTTC. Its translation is CATSDGRGSGDSTNEQFF.

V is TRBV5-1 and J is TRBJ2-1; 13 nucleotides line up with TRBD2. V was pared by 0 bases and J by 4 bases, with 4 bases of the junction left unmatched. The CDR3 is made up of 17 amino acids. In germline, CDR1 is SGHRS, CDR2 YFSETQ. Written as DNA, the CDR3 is TGCGCCAGCAGCTTGGGACTAGCGGGAGGAGTTTACAATGAGCAGTTCTTC. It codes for CASSLGLAGGVYNEQFF.

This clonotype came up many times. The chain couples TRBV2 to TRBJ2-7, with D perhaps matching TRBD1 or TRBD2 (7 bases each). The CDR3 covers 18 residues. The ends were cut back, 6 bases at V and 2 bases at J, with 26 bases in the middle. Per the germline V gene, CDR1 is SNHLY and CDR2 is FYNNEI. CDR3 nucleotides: TGTGCCAGCAGGGTGCTTAGGGGGCTAGCGGTTGAGACCTACGAGCAGTACTTC. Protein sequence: CASRVLRGLAVETYEQYF.

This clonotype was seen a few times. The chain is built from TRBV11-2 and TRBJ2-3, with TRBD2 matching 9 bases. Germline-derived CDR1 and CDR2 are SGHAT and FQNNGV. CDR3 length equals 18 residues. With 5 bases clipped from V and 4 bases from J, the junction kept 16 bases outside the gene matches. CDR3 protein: CASSQSSRLAGMADTQYF. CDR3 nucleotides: TGTGCCAGCAGCCAATCCTCTCGCCTAGCGGGAATGGCAGATACGCAGTATTTT.

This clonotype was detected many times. The CDR3 DNA reads as TGTGCCAGCAGCTTAGTGGGCTCGAGCTCTGGAAACACCATATATTTT. This translates into CASSLVGSSSGNTIYF. V gene TRBV11-2 combines with J gene TRBJ1-3; no definite D call. This CDR3 spans 16 amino acids. Germline lookup yields CDR1 SGHAT and CDR2 FQNNGV. With 1 base removed from V and 0 bases from J, the gap between germline ends came to 10 bases.

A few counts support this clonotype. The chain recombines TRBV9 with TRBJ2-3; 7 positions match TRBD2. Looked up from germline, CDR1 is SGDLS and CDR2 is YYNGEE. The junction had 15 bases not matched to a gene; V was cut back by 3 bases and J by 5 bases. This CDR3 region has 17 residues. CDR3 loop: CASSEGPSGRGLDTQYF. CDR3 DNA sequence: TGTGCCAGCAGCGAGGGACCTAGCGGAAGGGGTCTAGATACGCAGTATTTT.

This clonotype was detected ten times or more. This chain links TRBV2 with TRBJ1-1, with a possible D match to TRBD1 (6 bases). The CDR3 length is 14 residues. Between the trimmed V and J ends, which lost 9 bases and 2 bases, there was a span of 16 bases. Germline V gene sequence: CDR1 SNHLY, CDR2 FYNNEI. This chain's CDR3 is CASAHREANTEAFF. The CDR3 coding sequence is TGTGCCAGTGCCCACAGGGAGGCAAACACTGAAGCTTTCTTT.

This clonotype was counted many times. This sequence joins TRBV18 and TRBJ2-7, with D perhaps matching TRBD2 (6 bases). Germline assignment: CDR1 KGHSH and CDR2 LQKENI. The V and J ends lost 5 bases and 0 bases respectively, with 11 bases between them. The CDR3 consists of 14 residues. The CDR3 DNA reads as TGTGCCAGCTCAGGGGACTTGGTCTCCTACGAGCAGTACTTC. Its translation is CASSGDLVSYEQYF.

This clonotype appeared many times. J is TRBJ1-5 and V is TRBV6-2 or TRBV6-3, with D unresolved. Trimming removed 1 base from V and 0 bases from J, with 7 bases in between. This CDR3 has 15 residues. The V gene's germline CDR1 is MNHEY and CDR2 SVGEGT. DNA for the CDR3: TGTGCCAGCAGTTACTTAGAGGGTAGCAATCAGCCCCAGCATTTT. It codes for CASSYLEGSNQPQHF.

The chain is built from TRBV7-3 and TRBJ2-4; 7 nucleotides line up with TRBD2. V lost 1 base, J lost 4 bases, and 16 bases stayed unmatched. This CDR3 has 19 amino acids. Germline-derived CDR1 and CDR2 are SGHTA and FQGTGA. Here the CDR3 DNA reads TGTGCCAGCAGCTTAAAAATGTATCACCGGCAGGGAGGGAAAAACATTCAGTACTTC. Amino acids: CASSLKMYHRQGGKNIQYF.

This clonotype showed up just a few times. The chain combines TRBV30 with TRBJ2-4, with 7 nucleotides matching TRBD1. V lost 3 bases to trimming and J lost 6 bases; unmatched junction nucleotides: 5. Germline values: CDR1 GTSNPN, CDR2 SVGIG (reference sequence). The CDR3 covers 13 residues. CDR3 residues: CAWRYRQGNIQYF. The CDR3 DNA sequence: TGTGCCTGGAGGTACCGACAGGGAAACATTCAGTACTTC.

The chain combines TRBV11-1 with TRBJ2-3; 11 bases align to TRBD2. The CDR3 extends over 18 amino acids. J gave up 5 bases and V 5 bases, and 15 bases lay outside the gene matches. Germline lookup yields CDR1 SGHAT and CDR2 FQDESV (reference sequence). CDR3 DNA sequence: TGTGCCAGCAGCCCCGGACTAGCGGGTCACTTAAAGGGAGATACGCAGTATTTT. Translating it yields CASSPGLAGHLKGDTQYF.

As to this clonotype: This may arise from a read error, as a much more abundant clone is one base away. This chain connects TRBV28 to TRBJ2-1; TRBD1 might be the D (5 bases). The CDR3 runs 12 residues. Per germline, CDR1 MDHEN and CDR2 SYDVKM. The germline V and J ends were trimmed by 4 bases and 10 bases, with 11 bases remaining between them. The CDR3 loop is CASSYCPGEQFF. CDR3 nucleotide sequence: TGTGCCAGCAGTTATTGCCCAGGGGAGCAGTTCTTC.